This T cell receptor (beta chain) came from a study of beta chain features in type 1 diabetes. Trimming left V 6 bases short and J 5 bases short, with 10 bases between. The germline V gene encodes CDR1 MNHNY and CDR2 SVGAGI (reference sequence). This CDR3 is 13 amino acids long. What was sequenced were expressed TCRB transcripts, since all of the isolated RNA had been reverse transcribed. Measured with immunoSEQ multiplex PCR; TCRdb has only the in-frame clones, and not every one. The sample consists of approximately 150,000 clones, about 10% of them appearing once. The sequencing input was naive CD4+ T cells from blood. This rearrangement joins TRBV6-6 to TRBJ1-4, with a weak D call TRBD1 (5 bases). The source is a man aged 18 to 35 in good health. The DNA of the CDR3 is TGTGCCAGCAGAACAGGCGACAATGAAAAACTGTTTTTT. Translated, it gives CASRTGDNEKLFF.